These 12 T cell receptor beta chains share one sample of origin, sequenced in a study of blood T cell repertoires in COVID-19. Generated by immunoSEQ multiplex PCR, the TCRdb table keeps only in-frame clones and is missing some. There are roughly 100,000 clones in the sample; 84% occur only once, and approximately 26% lies in the top ten. The sequenced sample was peripheral blood. The origin of the receptors is a man aged 55 to 69 with acute or convalescent COVID-19.

The rearrangement uses TRBV10-1 and TRBJ2-7, with 11 nucleotides matching TRBD2. V trimming: 6 bases; J trimming: 2 bases; junction bases outside the gene matches: 6. This CDR3 region has 15 residues. Germline V CDR1 and CDR2: WNHNN, SYGVQD (reference sequence). The CDR3 is CASSQIAGGPYEQYF. CDR3 in DNA: TGCGCCAGCAGCCAAATAGCGGGAGGGCCCTACGAGCAGTACTTC.

The rearrangement uses TRBV5-4 and TRBJ2-7, with D possibly being TRBD1 (6 bases). Germline V gene data show CDR1 as SGHNT and CDR2 as YYREEE (reference sequence). The CDR3 is 15 amino acids. The ends were cut back, 5 bases at V and 1 base at J, with 16 bases in the middle. The CDR3 region has the DNA TGTGCCAGCAGTTTCGGACAGAGGGGATCCTACGAGCAGTACTTC. Translating it yields CASSFGQRGSYEQYF.

The V call is TRBV7-9, the J call TRBJ2-3; TRBD2 aligns across 9 bases. This CDR3 has 16 amino acids. V was clipped by 2 bases and J by 2 bases; unmatched bases: 5. From germline, CDR1 is SEHNR and CDR2 FQNEAQ (reference sequence). CDR3 protein: CASSLRLAGITDTQYF. CDR3 DNA: TGTGCCAGCAGCTTACGGCTAGCGGGGATCACAGATACGCAGTATTTT.

Only one count was recorded for this clone. The J gene is TRBJ2-2, the V gene TRBV5-1; TRBD1 matches 7 bases. CDR3 length: 14 residues. V shed 7 bases, J shed 1 base, and the junction held 4 bases outside the gene matches. CDR1 is SGHRS and CDR2 is YFSETQ in the germline V gene. The CDR3 here is CASGRDRNTGELFF. The CDR3 DNA reads TGCGCCAGCGGTAGGGACAGGAACACCGGGGAGCTGTTTTTT. Combining the CDR3 with reference TRBV5-1 and TRBJ2-2 gives the whole variable domain KAGVTQTPRYLIKTRGQQVTLSCSPISGHRSVSWYQQTPGQGLQFLFEYFSETQRNKGNFPGRFSGRQFSNSRSEMNVSTLELGDSALYLCASGRDRNTGELFFGEGSRLTVL.

The rearrangement links TRBV19 to TRBJ2-3; tentatively, D is TRBD2 (6 bases). V lost 4 bases to trimming and J lost 2 bases, with 16 bases between them. This CDR3 region has 16 residues. Germline-derived CDR1 and CDR2 are LNHDA and SQIVND (reference sequence). CDR3: CASSRLGTPNTDTQYF. In nucleotides, the CDR3 is TGTGCCAGTAGTAGGTTGGGGACTCCTAACACAGATACGCAGTATTTT.

The V and J genes are TRBV19 and TRBJ1-6; D is unresolved. CDR3 length: 15 residues. Germline V gene lookup returns CDR1 LNHDA and CDR2 SQIVND (reference sequence). V lost 7 bases and J lost 10, with 20 bases in between. In DNA, the CDR3 is TGTGCCAGTACCCGCCGCGAGGGATTGAGCTCACCCCTCCACTTT. It translates to CASTRREGLSSPLHF.

The chain has TRBV18 and TRBJ1-2, with D perhaps matching TRBD1 (5 bases). The germline V gene encodes CDR1 KGHSH and CDR2 LQKENI. V dropped 1 base and J dropped 0 bases, with 6 bases sitting between them. The CDR3 runs 14 residues. CDR3 protein: CASSPLTANYGYTF. CDR3 DNA: TGTGCCAGCTCACCACTGACAGCTAACTATGGCTACACCTTC.

This chain links TRBV19 with TRBJ2-3; the match to TRBD2 covers 8 bases. The CDR3 covers 16 residues. The V segment lost 4 bases and the J segment 0 bases; nucleotides outside the gene matches: 6. The germline V gene encodes CDR1 LNHDA and CDR2 SQIVND (reference sequence). The CDR3 DNA is TGTGCCAGTAGTAACACCGGGACTAGAAGCACAGATACGCAGTATTTT. This sequence encodes CASSNTGTRSTDTQYF.

V usage is TRBV11-2 and J usage is TRBJ2-3; D might be TRBD2 (6 bases). The CDR3 runs 16 residues. The V end was cut by 1 base, the J end by 5 bases, with 16 bases between. In germline, CDR1 is SGHAT, CDR2 FQNNGV. The CDR3 loop is CASSLVPYGRGDTQYF. As DNA, the CDR3 is TGTGCCAGCAGCTTAGTGCCTTACGGGAGAGGAGATACGCAGTATTTT.

The chain uses TRBV10-2 and TRBJ1-1, with unresolved D. Germline V lookup: CDR1 WSHSY, CDR2 SAAADI. The CDR3 consists of 18 residues. Between the trimmed V and J ends, which lost 5 bases and 0 bases, there was a span of 22 bases. The CDR3 reads CASSLKSFISDVNTEAFF. The CDR3 bases are TGCGCCAGCAGTTTAAAATCATTTATCAGCGATGTGAACACTGAAGCTTTCTTT.

The chain recombines TRBV11-2 with TRBJ2-2; 11 bases agree with TRBD2. Germline V gene data show CDR1 as SGHAT and CDR2 as FQNNGV. V shed 5 bases, J shed 8 bases, and the junction held 10 bases outside the gene matches. The CDR3 spans 16 residues. The CDR3, as DNA: TGTGCCAGCAGCCCGTCTAGCGGGAGGATCAGTGGGGAGCTGTTTTTT. Protein sequence: CASSPSSGRISGELFF.

This chain connects TRBV9 to TRBJ2-3, with a weak D call TRBD2 (6 bases). The CDR3 length is 16 residues. Germline loops: CDR1 SGDLS, CDR2 YYNGEE. The germline V and J ends were trimmed by 0 bases and 1 base, with 12 bases remaining between them. The CDR3 DNA sequence: TGTGCCAGCAGCGTAGGCACGGGAGTGGGCACAGATACGCAGTATTTT. This sequence encodes CASSVGTGVGTDTQYF.